The 31 T cell receptor beta chains listed next were all sequenced from one sample in a study of OX40 agonist ivuxolimab in advanced cancers. TCRdb keeps only in-frame clones here, not all; method: immunoSEQ multiplex PCR. Of 60,000 to 65,000 clones in the sample, 80% to 90% were seen once. The specimen was CD4+ or CD8+ T cells sorted from blood, collected in a trial of the OX40 agonist ivuxolimab. These receptor sequences come from an adult with an advanced solid tumor such as melanoma, head and neck, liver or kidney cancer.

The V and J genes are TRBV19 and TRBJ2-1; TRBD2 aligns across 8 bases. The trim removed 4 bases at V and 3 bases at J, leaving 8 bases unmatched. The CDR3 is 16 residues long. CDR1 is LNHDA and CDR2 is SQIVND in the germline V gene (reference sequence). The CDR3 spells CASSTSSGLGYNEQFF. In DNA, the CDR3 is TGTGCCAGTAGTACCTCTAGCGGGCTGGGCTACAATGAGCAGTTCTTC.

CDR3: CASSPPGIVAKNIQYF. The CDR3 nucleotides read TGTGCCAGCAGTCCCCCGGGCATAGTAGCCAAAAACATTCAGTACTTC. This chain links TRBV28 with TRBJ2-4; no definite D call. Per germline, CDR1 MDHEN and CDR2 SYDVKM. The CDR3 extends over 16 amino acids. The germline V and J ends were trimmed by 5 bases and 0 bases, with 14 bases remaining between them.

The genes are TRBV10-1 and TRBJ2-7, with D unresolved. This CDR3 region has 15 residues. Germline V gene sequence: CDR1 WNHNN, CDR2 SYGVQD (reference sequence). V was pared by 0 bases and J by 5 bases, with 14 bases between. The CDR3 bases are TGCGCCAGCAGTGAGTCGAGGCAGCTAGGCGACGAGCAGTACTTC. Its protein product is CASSESRQLGDEQYF.

This clone was observed once. The J gene is TRBJ2-3, the V gene TRBV2; D unclear. Trimming removed 6 bases from V and 0 bases from J, with 19 bases in between. Germline V lookup: CDR1 SNHLY, CDR2 FYNNEI. CDR3 length: 17 residues. CDR3 in amino acids: CASSLNQDGTSTDTQYF. DNA of the CDR3: TGTGCCAGCAGCTTAAACCAAGACGGAACCAGCACAGATACGCAGTATTTT.

The genes are TRBV27 and TRBJ1-1; perhaps TRBD1 as D (5 bases). Trimming shortened V by 3 bases and J by 1 base, and 9 bases separated the two germline ends. This CDR3 has 14 amino acids. Per germline, CDR1 MNHEY and CDR2 SMNVEV (reference sequence). The CDR3 protein is CASSLVRENTEAFF. The CDR3 DNA is TGTGCCAGCAGTTTGGTCAGGGAGAACACTGAAGCTTTCTTT.

V gene TRBV2 combines with J gene TRBJ2-1; TRBD2 matches 12 bases. This CDR3 contains 15 residues. The ends lost 2 bases at V and 10 bases at J; junction bases unmatched: 6. Germline CDR1 and CDR2: SNHLY and FYNNEI. CDR3 DNA sequence: TGTGCCAGCAGTGAACCCGGACTAGCGGGATTAGAGCAGTTCTTC. It encodes CASSEPGLAGLEQFF.

Concerning this clone: This sample also contains other DNA sequences that code for the same CDR3. The rearrangement uses TRBV13 and TRBJ1-1; D uncertain. V was trimmed by 0 bases and J by 4 bases, leaving 6 bases between them. CDR1 PRHDT and CDR2 FYEKMQ come from the germline V gene (reference sequence). This CDR3 spans 13 amino acids. As DNA, the CDR3 is TGTGCCAGCAGCTTAGGAGGAGGCACTGAAGCTTTCTTT. Residues: CASSLGGGTEAFF.

V gene TRBV5-1 combines with J gene TRBJ2-7; D perhaps matches TRBD1 (6 bases). Germline V gives CDR1 SGHRS, CDR2 YFSETQ. Trimming pared 0 bases from V and 3 bases from J, leaving 13 bases between. The CDR3 runs 15 residues. The DNA for the CDR3 is TGCGCCAGCAGCTTGGCCGAGACAGGATACTACGAGCAGTACTTC. Protein: CASSLAETGYYEQYF.

The chain joins TRBV10-3 to TRBJ1-4; D is uncertain. Germline CDR1 is ENHRY and CDR2 is SYGVKD. V was trimmed by 3 bases and J by 2 bases, leaving 16 bases between them. This CDR3 spans 17 amino acids. For the CDR3, the DNA is TGTGCCATCAGTGACCCTATCGTGGGGTCGACTAATGAAAAACTGTTTTTT. Translation: CAISDPIVGSTNEKLFF.

V is TRBV2 and J is TRBJ2-7, with TRBD1 matching 8 bases. Germline trimming cut 3 bases from V and 0 bases from J; bases unmatched to any gene: 4. The germline gives CDR1 SNHLY, CDR2 FYNNEI. The CDR3 spans 15 residues. For the CDR3, the DNA is TGTGCCAGCAGTGACAAACAGGGGGACTCCTACGAGCAGTACTTC. As protein: CASSDKQGDSYEQYF.

The rearrangement links TRBV27 to TRBJ1-2, with TRBD1 as a possible D gene (5 bases). Germline CDR1 reads MNHEY; CDR2 reads SMNVEV (reference sequence). V lost 2 bases, J lost 4 bases, and 17 bases lay in between. CDR3 length: 16 amino acids. The CDR3 DNA reads as TGTGCCAGCAGTTTACGGGGTGGGGCAGTTATCTATGGCTACACCTTC. Its translation: CASSLRGGAVIYGYTF.

A remark on this clone: At one boundary the junction diverges from the germline segment, which might be a read error. At the DNA level, this CDR3 is encoded by other sequences in the same sample as well. Written as DNA, the CDR3 is TGTGCCAGCAGCAGACAACTAGCGGGGGGTGATCAAGAGACCCAATACTTC. This gives the protein CASSRQLAGGDQETQYF. The V and J genes are TRBV5-6 and TRBJ2-5; 12 nucleotides align to TRBD2. The CDR3 is 17 amino acids. In germline, CDR1 is SGHDT, CDR2 YYEEEE.

The V call is TRBV5-1, the J call TRBJ2-3; 7 bases are a match to TRBD1. CDR1 SGHRS and CDR2 YFSETQ come from the germline V gene. CDR3 size: 15 residues. J was trimmed by 3 bases and V by 2 bases; bases with no gene match: 6. The DNA for the CDR3 is TGCGCCAGCAGCTTTGGACAGGTCAGGACAGATACGCAGTATTTT. Translated: CASSFGQVRTDTQYF.

This chain uses TRBV30 with TRBJ1-6; TRBD1 matches 7 bases. J gave up 8 bases and V 8 bases, and 12 bases lay outside the gene matches. Germline CDR1 is GTSNPN and CDR2 is SVGIG (reference sequence). CDR3 length: 14 residues. The CDR3 region has the DNA TGTGCCAGGACAGGAGGAGGGGCGGATTCACCCCTCCACTTT. It codes for CARTGGGADSPLHF.

The V and J genes are TRBV7-2 and TRBJ2-1, with a possible D match to TRBD1 (6 bases). Germline lookup yields CDR1 SGHTA and CDR2 FQGNSA. V was shortened by 2 bases and J by 3 bases, with 8 bases between the two germline ends. This CDR3 region has 14 residues. CDR3 residues: CASSLPDSYNEQFF. CDR3 DNA sequence: TGTGCCAGCAGCTTACCGGACAGCTACAATGAGCAGTTCTTC.

The chain recombines TRBV5-4 with TRBJ2-7; D is undetermined. CDR3 length equals 11 residues. The germline gives CDR1 SGHNT, CDR2 YYREEE (reference sequence). Trimming took off 4 bases at V and 7 bases at J, with 9 bases between the two ends. The CDR3 protein is CASSVMGEQYF. The CDR3 region has the DNA TGTGCCAGCAGCGTCATGGGGGAGCAGTACTTC.

The rearrangement links TRBV29-1 to TRBJ1-2; D perhaps matches TRBD1 (5 bases). V lost 4 bases and J 0 bases, leaving 12 bases between the germline ends. Germline V gives CDR1 SQVTM, CDR2 ANQGSEA. The CDR3 covers 14 residues. The CDR3 DNA sequence: TGCAGCGTTGCTGACAGAGATTCTAACTATGGCTACACCTTC. Amino acids: CSVADRDSNYGYTF.

The V gene is TRBV11-2, the J gene TRBJ2-7; D ambiguous. The CDR3 has 14 amino acids. Trimming stripped 5 bases from V and 0 bases from J, with 11 bases between. The germline V gene encodes CDR1 SGHAT and CDR2 FQNNGV. CDR3 sequence reads: CASSQDPSSYEQYF. CDR3 nucleotide sequence: TGTGCCAGCAGCCAGGACCCCAGCTCCTACGAGCAGTACTTC.

V usage is TRBV5-4 and J usage is TRBJ2-7, with 7 positions matching TRBD2. After removal of 0 bases from V and 1 base from J, the junction contained 4 bases not matched to a gene. This CDR3 comprises 15 residues. Germline CDR1 reads SGHNT; CDR2 reads YYREEE (reference sequence). Here the CDR3 reads CASSLGPAGSYEQYF. CDR3 nucleotide sequence: TGTGCCAGCAGCTTGGGGCCAGCGGGGTCCTACGAGCAGTACTTC.

The chain links TRBV27 to TRBJ2-7, with TRBD2 as a possible D gene (5 bases). Germline CDR1 is MNHEY and CDR2 is SMNVEV (reference sequence). This CDR3 spans 12 amino acids. Trimming took off 6 bases at V and 6 bases at J, with 12 bases between the two ends. This chain's CDR3 is CASRTSGSEQYF. In nucleotides, the CDR3 is TGTGCCAGCAGGACTTCGGGGAGCGAGCAGTACTTC.

V gene TRBV7-9 combines with J gene TRBJ2-1; 8 positions match TRBD1. This CDR3 is 16 amino acids long. The germline CDR1 and CDR2 sequences are SEHNR and FQNEAQ (reference sequence). The junction had 7 bases not matched to a gene; V was cut back by 1 base and J by 5 bases. CDR3 nucleotides: TGTGCCAGCAGCTTAGAGGACAGGGATCCGAACAATGAGCAGTTCTTC. This codes for CASSLEDRDPNNEQFF.

This clone was observed a handful of times. The chain recombines TRBV5-6 with TRBJ2-7, with a possible D match to TRBD2 (5 bases). The CDR3 is made up of 14 amino acids. V lost 0 bases and J lost 3, with 10 bases in between. Germline CDR1 reads SGHDT; CDR2 reads YYEEEE. CDR3 bases: TGTGCCAGCAGCTTGGAGGGAGCGTACTACGAGCAGTACTTC. Amino acids: CASSLEGAYYEQYF.

This chain links TRBV15 with TRBJ2-2, with 8 positions matching TRBD1. With V trimmed by 4 bases and J by 5 bases, 12 bases remained unmatched. The CDR3 runs to 17 residues. Germline V gene lookup returns CDR1 LNHNV and CDR2 YYDKDF (reference sequence). CDR3 loop: CATSTDRGPRGTGELFF. CDR3 DNA: TGTGCCACCAGCACCGACAGGGGCCCGAGGGGAACCGGGGAGCTGTTTTTT.

V is TRBV5-8 and J is TRBJ2-1; no clear D gene. The CDR3 sequence is 14 residues long. Germline V gives CDR1 SGHTS, CDR2 YDEGEE. The ends were cut back, 2 bases at V and 6 bases at J, with 12 bases in the middle. The CDR3 DNA reads as TGTGCCAGCAGCTTAGGAGACTCTCTCAATGAGCAGTTCTTC. Amino acids: CASSLGDSLNEQFF.

The chain is built from TRBV10-1 and TRBJ2-5; D not certain. Trimming shortened V by 3 bases and J by 5 bases, and 13 bases separated the two germline ends. The germline CDR1 and CDR2 sequences are WNHNN and SYGVQD (reference sequence). The CDR3 has 14 residues. CDR3 coding DNA: TGCGCCAGCAGTGACTCCTCAGTCGGGGAGACCCAGTACTTC. Translating gives CASSDSSVGETQYF.

This chain uses TRBV13 with TRBJ2-7, with TRBD1 matching 7 bases. Germline CDR1 and CDR2: PRHDT and FYEKMQ (reference sequence). The CDR3 loop spans 16 amino acids. The junction had 5 bases not matched to a gene; V was cut back by 0 bases and J by 0 bases. The CDR3 bases are TGTGCCAGCAGCTTAGGCACCTGGACAGGCTCCTACGAGCAGTACTTC. This gives the protein CASSLGTWTGSYEQYF.

The count of this clone is one. V usage is TRBV15 and J usage is TRBJ2-1; D is uncertain. V dropped 5 bases and J dropped 8 bases, with 10 bases sitting between them. Germline V gives CDR1 LNHNV, CDR2 YYDKDF (reference sequence). This CDR3 contains 12 residues. This chain's CDR3 is CATSFASDEQFF. In DNA form, the CDR3 reads TGTGCCACCAGCTTCGCGTCGGATGAGCAGTTCTTC. The whole variable domain, filled in from reference TRBV15 and TRBJ2-1, reads DAMVIQNPRYQVTQFGKPVTLSCSQTLNHNVMYWYQQKSSQAPKLLFHYYDKDFNNEADTPDNFQSRRPNTSFCFLDIRSPGLGDTAMYLCATSFASDEQFFGPGTRLTVL.

The chain couples TRBV7-9 to TRBJ2-2, with D perhaps matching TRBD1 (6 bases). Germline V gene lookup returns CDR1 SEHNR and CDR2 FQNEAQ (reference sequence). The CDR3 spans 10 residues. Trimming pared 11 bases from V and 6 bases from J, leaving 7 bases between. The CDR3 DNA sequence: TGTGCCGGGGGCCCCGGGGAGCTGTTTTTT. Its translation: CAGGPGELFF.

This clone has only one observation. The V call is TRBV10-2, the J call TRBJ2-7, with TRBD2 identical over 11 bases. The CDR3 spans 14 residues. CDR1 is WSHSY, CDR2 SAAADI, per germline. J lost 5 bases, V lost 7 bases, and 7 bases had no gene match. Here the CDR3 DNA reads TGCGCCAGCATAGCTAGCGGGAGGAGGGACGAGCAGTACTTC. It codes for CASIASGRRDEQYF.

V and J are TRBV7-3 and TRBJ1-2; 8 nucleotides match TRBD1. The germline gives CDR1 SGHTA, CDR2 FQGTGA. The CDR3 consists of 14 residues. After removal of 4 bases from V and 4 bases from J, the junction contained 5 bases not matched to a gene. CDR3 region: CASSSGQDVYGYTF. DNA of the CDR3: TGTGCCAGCAGCTCGGGACAGGATGTCTATGGCTACACCTTC.

This chain connects TRBV13 to TRBJ2-1; TRBD2 matches 8 bases. Germline V CDR1 and CDR2: PRHDT, FYEKMQ (reference sequence). The J segment lost 7 bases and the V segment lost 4 bases, leaving 9 bases of the junction unmatched. This CDR3 is built from 15 residues. The CDR3 region has the DNA TGTGCCAGCAGCTCCAATCTGGCGGGGGGTAATGAGCAGTTCTTC. It translates to CASSSNLAGGNEQFF.